What follows are 20 T cell receptor beta chains derived from one specimen sequenced in a study of T cell responses to AZD1222 COVID-19 vaccine. The protocol was immunoSEQ multiplex PCR, while the TCRdb copy is restricted to in-frame clones and leaves out a portion. Of about 100,000 clones in the sample, roughly nine tenths are singletons; the top ten hold 1.3%. The sequenced sample was peripheral blood, obtained on day 0 of AZD1222 vaccination. Source of these receptors: an adult in good health.

This chain links TRBV6-4 with TRBJ2-1, with a tentative D call TRBD2 (6 bases). Trimming pared 6 bases from V and 4 bases from J, leaving 10 bases between. Germline V CDR1 and CDR2: MRHNA, SNTAGT. The CDR3 has 13 amino acids. CDR3 sequence (DNA): TGTGCCAGCAGCTTAGCGGAGTACAATGAGCAGTTCTTC. Protein: CASSLAEYNEQFF.

This clone was observed a single time. This chain connects TRBV7-9 to TRBJ1-2; D ambiguous. V was trimmed by 5 bases and J by 0 bases, leaving 13 bases between them. Per germline, CDR1 SEHNR and CDR2 FQNEAQ (reference sequence). The CDR3 loop spans 15 amino acids. CDR3 coding DNA: TGTGCCAGCAGCCCAGTCCTCGGATCTAACTATGGCTACACCTTC. Protein product: CASSPVLGSNYGYTF.

For the CDR3, the DNA is TGTGCCAGCTCGAAGGGACAGGAGGATTCACCCCTCCACTTT. This gives the protein CASSKGQEDSPLHF. This rearrangement joins TRBV18 to TRBJ1-6; 8 nucleotides align to TRBD1. Germline CDR1 is KGHSH and CDR2 is LQKENI. V shed 6 bases and J 8 bases; nucleotides not matched to a gene: 6. The CDR3 is 14 residues long.

The count of this clone is one. Written as DNA, the CDR3 is TGTGCCAGCACCCAGGGGACTAGCGGGGGCTACGAGCAGTACTTC. It translates to CASTQGTSGGYEQYF. The rearrangement joins TRBV7-9 to TRBJ2-7; 14 nucleotides agree with TRBD2. CDR1 and CDR2 from the germline V gene are SEHNR and FQNEAQ (reference sequence). The J segment lost 3 bases and the V segment lost 7 bases, leaving 5 bases of the junction unmatched. The CDR3 loop spans 15 amino acids.

This chain links TRBV4-1 with TRBJ1-3; D may be TRBD1 (6 bases). V was cut by 1 base and J by 3 bases, with 10 bases left in between. The CDR3 runs 15 residues. From germline, CDR1 is MGHRA and CDR2 YSYEKL. The CDR3 here is CASSQVGGYGNTIYF. The CDR3 region has the DNA TGCGCCAGCAGCCAAGTAGGGGGGTATGGAAACACCATATATTTT.

J is TRBJ1-3 and V is TRBV6-5, with TRBD1 matching over 9 bases. Germline CDR1 and CDR2: MNHEY and SVGAGI. The CDR3 spans 16 residues. Trimming at V came to 2 bases and at J to 1 base, leaving 3 bases not matched to a gene. The CDR3 nucleotides are TGTGCCAGCAGTTACGGGACAGGGACTTCTGGAAACACCATATATTTT. This encodes CASSYGTGTSGNTIYF.

This clone appeared a single time. The CDR3 protein is CASSSSTETQYF. Here the CDR3 DNA reads TGTGCCAGCAGTTCCTCAACAGAGACCCAGTACTTC. The chain has TRBV28 and TRBJ2-5; D is unclear. V was shortened by 4 bases and J by 4 bases, with 7 bases between the two germline ends. The length of the CDR3 is 12 residues. Germline V gene sequence: CDR1 MDHEN, CDR2 SYDVKM.

The V call is TRBV30, the J call TRBJ1-6, with a weak D call TRBD1 (5 bases). CDR3 length equals 15 residues. From germline, CDR1 is GTSNPN and CDR2 SVGIG (reference sequence). Trimming stripped 2 bases from V and 7 bases from J, with 15 bases between. CDR3 sequence: CAWSIQASGNSPLHF. CDR3 sequence (DNA): TGTGCCTGGAGTATACAGGCCTCCGGCAATTCACCCCTCCACTTT.

The chain uses TRBV2 and TRBJ2-2; 8 bases are a match to TRBD2. With V trimmed by 5 bases and J by 6 bases, 11 bases remained unmatched. Per the germline V gene, CDR1 is SNHLY and CDR2 is FYNNEI. The CDR3 loop spans 16 amino acids. CDR3 amino acids: CASSRPAGVTSGELFF. The CDR3 DNA follows: TGTGCCAGCAGTCGCCCAGCGGGGGTAACGTCCGGGGAGCTGTTTTTT.

This rearrangement joins TRBV10-2 to TRBJ1-5; 9 bases are a match to TRBD1. Unmatched junction bases numbered 7, after V lost 3 bases and J lost 7 bases. The CDR3 is made up of 15 amino acids. From germline, CDR1 is WSHSY and CDR2 SAAADI. CDR3 nucleotides: TGCGCCAGCAGTGAACCCACAGGGGGCGGGCAGCCCCAGCATTTT. Translation: CASSEPTGGGQPQHF.

This chain links TRBV7-2 with TRBJ2-7, with a weak D call TRBD2 (6 bases). V was trimmed by 5 bases and J by 2 bases, leaving 16 bases between them. The CDR3 runs 15 residues. Germline CDR1 reads SGHTA; CDR2 reads FQGNSA. The DNA of the CDR3 is TGTGCCAGCAGCCAATACCACCCGGGGGCCTACGAGCAGTACTTC. This gives the protein CASSQYHPGAYEQYF.

The V and J genes are TRBV4-1 and TRBJ1-2, with D unresolved. The CDR3 sequence is 14 residues long. The V and J ends lost 0 bases and 7 bases respectively, with 12 bases between them. In germline, CDR1 is MGHRA, CDR2 YSYEKL. The CDR3 loop is CASSQERRSAGYTF. The CDR3 DNA sequence: TGCGCCAGCAGCCAAGAACGTCGGAGTGCTGGCTACACCTTC.

V gene TRBV7-9 combines with J gene TRBJ1-2; perhaps TRBD1 as D (5 bases). Germline CDR1 reads SEHNR; CDR2 reads FQNEAQ (reference sequence). This CDR3 region has 14 residues. The germline V and J ends were trimmed by 3 bases and 6 bases, with 14 bases remaining between them. The DNA for the CDR3 is TGTGCCAGCAGCTTGGGGTCCAGGGCCCATGGCTACACCTTC. It encodes CASSLGSRAHGYTF.

About this clone itself: Other DNA sequences in this sample translate to the same CDR3. This sequence joins TRBV2 and TRBJ2-1; D not certain. V gave up 4 bases and J gave up 2 bases, with 6 bases separating them. In germline, CDR1 is SNHLY, CDR2 FYNNEI. This CDR3 comprises 13 residues. DNA for the CDR3: TGTGCCAGCAGTGGGGTGGCCTACAATGAGCAGTTCTTC. Translating it yields CASSGVAYNEQFF.

This chain uses TRBV24-1 with TRBJ2-2; the D gene is possibly TRBD2 (6 bases). Germline V gives CDR1 KGHDR, CDR2 SFDVKD. The CDR3 has 15 amino acids. The V end lost 7 bases, the J end lost 6 bases, and 17 bases lay between the germline ends. CDR3 sequence (DNA): TGTGCCACCAGCCGGACTAATACCCTCCCCGGGGAGCTGTTTTTT. It encodes CATSRTNTLPGELFF.

The chain recombines TRBV30 with TRBJ1-5; a weak D match, TRBD1 (6 bases). Germline lookup yields CDR1 GTSNPN and CDR2 SVGIG (reference sequence). The CDR3 is 17 residues long. V gave up 0 bases and J gave up 6 bases, with 21 bases separating them. CDR3 sequence reads: CAWSVRTGTSYGQPQHF. As DNA, the CDR3 is TGTGCCTGGAGTGTACGGACCGGGACATCCTACGGTCAGCCCCAGCATTTT.

This rearrangement joins TRBV6-6 to TRBJ1-5, with a tentative D call TRBD1 (5 bases). V was cut by 2 bases and J by 6 bases, with 5 bases left in between. This CDR3 has 12 amino acids. The germline gives CDR1 MNHNY, CDR2 SVGAGI (reference sequence). CDR3 sequence: CASSYGGQPQHF. The CDR3 DNA reads as TGTGCCAGCAGTTACGGGGGTCAGCCCCAGCATTTT.

This rearrangement joins TRBV10-1 to TRBJ1-4; TRBD1 is a possible D gene (5 bases). The V gene lost 7 bases and the J gene lost 0 bases, with 12 bases spanning the gap. Germline lookup yields CDR1 WNHNN and CDR2 SYGVQD (reference sequence). This CDR3 has 15 residues. The CDR3 protein is CASTLPGATNEKLFF. The CDR3 DNA reads TGCGCCAGCACCCTACCGGGGGCAACTAATGAAAAACTGTTTTTT.

The V and J genes are TRBV27 and TRBJ2-7; D ambiguous. V was shortened by 2 bases and J by 3 bases, with 8 bases between the two germline ends. CDR3 length: 13 residues. Germline V gene lookup returns CDR1 MNHEY and CDR2 SMNVEV (reference sequence). CDR3 residues: CASSLGPNYEQYF. The DNA of the CDR3 is TGTGCCAGCAGTTTAGGGCCGAACTACGAGCAGTACTTC.

This chain uses TRBV30 with TRBJ1-4; maybe TRBD1 (6 bases). In germline, CDR1 is GTSNPN, CDR2 SVGIG (reference sequence). The CDR3 has 15 residues. Trimming took off 0 bases at V and 5 bases at J, with 13 bases between the two ends. CDR3 nucleotide sequence: TGTGCCTGGAGTGTCGGTGGGGGGCTAAATGAAAAACTGTTTTTT. This encodes CAWSVGGGLNEKLFF.